The rows below give T cell receptor beta chains drawn from one sample of a study of Ad26.COV2.S vaccination and SARS-CoV-2 variants. Produced via immunoSEQ multiplex PCR; TCRdb's table is partial and in-frame only. The sample lists 450,000 to 550,000 clones; about 91% were seen once. The sequencing here drew on peripheral blood, taken in a trial of Ad26.COV2.S vaccine versus placebo. The receptors were gathered from a person aged 18-60 years who received the Ad26.COV2.S COVID-19 vaccine or a placebo. The CDR3 runs from the conserved cysteine through the conserved F or W. The order of the fields is V gene, clone size, D gene, J gene, CDR3 protein. The D gene is left open where the match is weak. Expanded clones get a size class; other rows say once, few or many, or leave the size out.

TRBV7-2	once	.	TRBJ1-6	CASSLFYSNSPLHF
TRBV7-2	.	.	TRBJ1-1	CASSFWSGNTEAFF
TRBV9	.	TRBD2	TRBJ2-5	CASSSQRAGGETQYF
TRBV2	.	.	TRBJ1-1	CASNLMNTEAFF
TRBV11-3	.	.	TRBJ1-2	CASSPPREVGGYTF
TRBV27	.	.	TRBJ2-3	CASASKGGGDTDTQYF
TRBV20-1	.	.	TRBJ2-3	CSDRLSDTQYF
TRBV7-2	.	.	TRBJ1-2	CASSLVQGRNGYTF
TRBV28	.	TRBD2	TRBJ2-3	CASSLSLGSGGRHTQYF
TRBV5-1	.	.	TRBJ2-1	CASSSGDPYNEQFF
TRBV9	.	TRBD2	TRBJ2-1	CASSGTLAGGYNEQFF
TRBV2	.	TRBD1	TRBJ1-2	CASTPDRGLGYTF
TRBV19	.	.	TRBJ2-7	CASSSRGTLNYEQYF
TRBV28	.	.	TRBJ1-2	CTNYGYTF
TRBV30	.	TRBD1	TRBJ1-3	CAWATGLGNTIYF
TRBV2	.	.	TRBJ2-7	CASSDSYEQYF
TRBV6-6	few	TRBD1	TRBJ1-2	CASSYRDSPNYGYTF
TRBV11-2	.	.	TRBJ1-1	CASSLERKVKAFF
TRBV20-1	.	TRBD2	TRBJ2-3	CSASGTSGRLTPDTQYF
TRBV9	.	TRBD1	TRBJ2-1	CASGTGVSYNEQFF
TRBV19	.	.	TRBJ1-2	CASSIGASWNYGYTF
TRBV2	.	.	TRBJ2-2	CASRRTEHTGELFF
TRBV30	.	.	TRBJ1-2	CAWVQGNYGYTF
TRBV14	.	.	TRBJ1-1	CASSQAFLGLTEAFF
TRBV3-1/TRBV3-2	.	TRBD1	TRBJ2-5	CASSQGPGQGEETQYF
TRBV7-2	.	.	TRBJ1-1	CASSLVILEAFF
TRBV6-5	.	.	TRBJ1-5	CASMETSQPQHF
TRBV11-2	.	.	TRBJ1-2	CASSLKGEGYTF
TRBV10-3	.	TRBD1	TRBJ1-2	CAMSGTALYGYTF
TRBV5-1	.	.	TRBJ2-1	CASMVSAYNEQFF
TRBV27	.	TRBD1	TRBJ1-4	CASSFRGRSEKLFF
TRBV5-1	.	.	TRBJ1-5	CASSLSINQPQHF
TRBV7-9	.	.	TRBJ1-3	CASSLLSGEWAGNTIYF
TRBV24-1	.	TRBD1	TRBJ1-2	CATSAGLGQGSEGYTF
TRBV7-3	.	.	TRBJ2-1	CASSGSSYNEQFF
TRBV29-1	.	.	TRBJ1-6	CSVKTGGSPLHF
TRBV7-3	.	.	TRBJ2-6	CASSFPDSGANVLTF
TRBV4-3	.	TRBD2	TRBJ2-3	CASSQDQAWREGADTQYF
TRBV28	.	TRBD1	TRBJ1-1	CASSLYKTGGGEAFF
TRBV9	.	TRBD2	TRBJ2-7	CASSVGLAASYEQYF
TRBV4-2	.	.	TRBJ2-7	CASSQDLTTYEQYF
TRBV15	.	.	TRBJ1-3	CATTPGLYSGNTIYF
TRBV10-1	.	.	TRBJ1-2	CASSEGARGWPNYGYTF
TRBV7-3	.	.	TRBJ2-3	CASSRGPADTQYF
TRBV2	.	.	TRBJ2-1	CASSESPPTNEQFF
TRBV9	.	TRBD1	TRBJ2-5	CASSVGVDRQTQYF
TRBV18	.	TRBD1	TRBJ1-1	CASSREQGRTEAFF
TRBV6-6	few	.	TRBJ2-2	CASSYLPERTGELFF
TRBV18	.	.	TRBJ2-3	CASSRSYSDTQYF
TRBV3-1/TRBV3-2	.	TRBD2	TRBJ2-3	CASSQADSGADTQYF
TRBV5-6	.	TRBD1	TRBJ2-6	CASSEGQGVGFGANVLTF
TRBV5-4	.	.	TRBJ1-2	CASSAQRNGYTF